These T cell receptor beta chains were read from a single sample in a study of blood T cell repertoires in COVID-19. Sequenced by immunoSEQ multiplex PCR; TCRdb stores in-frame clones only, minus some. The data hold about 180,000 clones, with about 88% observed a single time. Sequenced sample: PBMCs or T cells enriched from blood (not recorded which). These receptors were taken from a woman aged 18-29 years who had recovered from COVID-19. Both conserved end residues are trimmed from each CDR3.

J | V | CDR3
TRBJ2-7 | TRBV5-1 | ASSLDRVDSYEQY
TRBJ2-1 | TRBV6-5 | ASSSRDSRVEQF
TRBJ1-2 | TRBV29-1 | SVWTGANYGYT
TRBJ2-2 | TRBV5-3 | ARTTQGANSSNTGELF
TRBJ2-2 | TRBV6-4 | ASSETEQGASGELF
TRBJ2-5 | TRBV6-5 | ASKTGSFQETQY
TRBJ2-5 | TRBV24-1 | ATSDWDNEETQY
TRBJ1-1 | TRBV19 | ASSWSGAEQAF
TRBJ2-7 | TRBV10-1 | ASSEGQGLDEQY
TRBJ1-4 | TRBV4-1 | ASSHTGGTNEKLF
TRBJ1-4 | TRBV21-1 | ASSKVYFPSEATNEKLF
TRBJ2-7 | TRBV15 | ATSRDHYEQY
TRBJ1-1 | TRBV27 | ASRQMNTEAF
TRBJ2-1 | TRBV6-5 | ASSSARGSEQF
TRBJ1-1 | TRBV9 | ASSGDRTEAF
TRBJ1-5 | TRBV19 | ASSVLGTGEGQPQH
TRBJ1-2 | TRBV3-1/TRBV3-2 | ASSQEMSAVYGYT
TRBJ1-1 | TRBV11-3 | ASSPEGGEAF
TRBJ2-1 | TRBV5-1 | ASMLTGLPNNEQF
TRBJ1-2 | TRBV6-5 | ASSYGQGRGYT
TRBJ2-1 | TRBV30 | AWSVGGVQF
TRBJ2-7 | TRBV3-1/TRBV3-2 | ASSQDRGSYEQY
TRBJ2-3 | TRBV19 | ASTETGADTQY
TRBJ2-1 | TRBV5-1 | ASSLGAKDEQF
TRBJ1-4 | TRBV7-2 | ASSPGTGLYEKLF
TRBJ2-3 | TRBV13 | ASSAPRSGGAGYTQY
TRBJ2-2 | TRBV6-5 | ASSQTSGTGELF
TRBJ1-3 | TRBV7-8 | ASRPTSGVGNTIY
TRBJ1-1 | TRBV18 | ASSPEGGPVAF
TRBJ2-5 | TRBV7-8 | ASSVTGIGETQY
TRBJ2-6 | TRBV9 | ASSERGRTGANVLT
TRBJ1-1 | TRBV4-1 | ASSQVLGLAEAF
TRBJ1-1 | TRBV11-1 | ASSLEGRGQAF
TRBJ2-5 | TRBV5-1 | ASSFRSGNQETQY
TRBJ2-3 | TRBV10-3 | AISTAGGLQSTDTQY
TRBJ2-3 | TRBV25-1 | ASSGGVSTDTQY
TRBJ1-2 | TRBV28 | ASSLSRRGPYGYT
TRBJ1-1 | TRBV4-3 | ASSRGTETEAF
TRBJ2-7 | TRBV5-6 | ASSSTGQGSEQY
TRBJ1-1 | TRBV11-3 | ASSLTPNTEAF
TRBJ2-1 | TRBV5-4 | ASSLNPSSYNEQF
TRBJ2-4 | TRBV15 | ATLSSTKNIQY